This T cell receptor (beta chain) was captured by sequencing in a study of T cell responses to AZD1222 COVID-19 vaccine. Study background: Samples with a second dose at about 4 or about 12 weeks were pooled together.

Study-level points and caveats: Among AZD1222 vaccinees, only five to seven were seropositive at baseline. Nearly half of spike-specific TCRs reportedly go after variant regions that carry no mutations. Clonal diversity was possibly underestimated, and white British individuals and females predominated among donors.

A note on this clone: The antigen is not known.

Some clones are missing from TCRdb's copy, which holds only in-frame ones; the method was immunoSEQ multiplex PCR. This sample has approximately 120,000 clones, with around nine tenths found just once. With 6 bases removed from V and 7 bases from J, the gap between germline ends came to 13 bases. The CDR3 spans 12 residues. The TCR sequence derives from an adult in good health. The J gene is TRBJ2-7, the V gene TRBV12-3 or TRBV12-4, with D perhaps assigned TRBD1 or TRBD2 (5 bases each). The material was peripheral blood, obtained on day 0 of AZD1222 vaccination. CDR3 protein: CASRGRPLEQYF. Here the CDR3 DNA reads TGTGCCAGCAGGGGACGGCCCTTGGAGCAGTACTTC.